Below, one T cell receptor beta chain is given with its context. As yet, its antigen is unknown. At one end, the junction sequence differs from germline, possibly due to a read error. This entry is derived from a study of blood T cells in healthy people across ages. The study's findings and limits: Diversity of TCR beta per million T cells declined in a roughly linear way with age.

CDR1 is SGHTA and CDR2 is FQGNSA in the germline V gene. This CDR3 spans 11 amino acids. The authors ran a second PCR of 7 to 11 cycles using a sample-barcoded 5' primer and a J-beta primer mix. Each CDR3 protein is one row after TCRdb ran MiXCR on the 5' RACE reads. The sample shows some 760,000 distinct CDR3 sequences, about 25% of them seen only once. These data were also reused for a study on T cells of mothers and their children.

The J gene is TRBJ1-1, the V gene TRBV7-2; no clear D gene. This TCR was recovered from a boy aged 5-17 years in good health. The specimen was blood. The CDR3 loop reads CASSFYPEASF. In DNA form, the CDR3 reads TGTGCCAGCAGCTTTTACCCTGAAGCTTCCTTT.